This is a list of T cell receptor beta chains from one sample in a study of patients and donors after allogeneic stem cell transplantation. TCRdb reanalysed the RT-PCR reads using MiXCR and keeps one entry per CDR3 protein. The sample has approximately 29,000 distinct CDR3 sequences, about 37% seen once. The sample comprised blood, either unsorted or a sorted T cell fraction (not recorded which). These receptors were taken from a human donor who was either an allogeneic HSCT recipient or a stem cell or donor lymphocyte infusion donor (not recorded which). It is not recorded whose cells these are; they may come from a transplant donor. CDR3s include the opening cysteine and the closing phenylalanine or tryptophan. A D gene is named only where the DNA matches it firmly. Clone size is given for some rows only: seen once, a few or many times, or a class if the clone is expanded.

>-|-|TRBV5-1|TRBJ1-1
TGCGCCAGCAGCTTGGAAGCCTACGCGAGGGCTTTCTTT
CASSLEAYARAFF
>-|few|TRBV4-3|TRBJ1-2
TGCGCCAGCAGCCAAGGAGGTCCGGGTACTAACTATGGCTACACCTTC
CASSQGGPGTNYGYTF
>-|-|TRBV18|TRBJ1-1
TGTGCCAGCTCACCAGAGGGTATGAACACTGAAGCTTTCTTT
CASSPEGMNTEAFF
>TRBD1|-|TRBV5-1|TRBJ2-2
TGCGCCAGCAGCTTGAGCGGGACAGGGGTCACCGGGGAGCTGTTTTTT
CASSLSGTGVTGELFF
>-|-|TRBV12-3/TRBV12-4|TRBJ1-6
TGTGCCAGCAGTTGGGGCAGAAGCTCCTATAATTCACCCCTCCACTTT
CASSWGRSSYNSPLHF
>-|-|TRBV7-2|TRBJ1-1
TGTGCCAGCAGCTTACCAGTGATCGCTGAAGCTTTCTTT
CASSLPVIAEAFF
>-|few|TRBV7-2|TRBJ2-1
TGTGCCAGCACTCCCCCGGGCGTGTACAATGAGCAGTTCTTC
CASTPPGVYNEQFF
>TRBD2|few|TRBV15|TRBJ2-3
TGTGCCACCAGCAGGGGGGGGACTCCTACCACAGATACGCAGTATTTT
CATSRGGTPTTDTQYF
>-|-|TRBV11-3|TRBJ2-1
TGTGCCAGCAGCTTTTCGGAAGGGGCGCGGGAGCAGTTCTTC
CASSFSEGAREQFF
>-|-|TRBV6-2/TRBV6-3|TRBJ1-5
TGTGCCAGCAGTTACCGACAGTACGGTTTGGCCCAGCATTTT
CASSYRQYGLAQHF
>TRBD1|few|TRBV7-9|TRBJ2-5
TGTGCCAGCAGCCCCGCTGAGGGGACAGGGGACGAGACCCAGTACTTC
CASSPAEGTGDETQYF
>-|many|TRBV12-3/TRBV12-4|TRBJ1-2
TGTGCCAGCAGCCCCGGGCTGAAGGCTAACTATGGCTACACCTTC
CASSPGLKANYGYTF
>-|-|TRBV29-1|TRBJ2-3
TGCAGCGTTGAGGGTAGCGGCACAGATACGCAGTATTTT
CSVEGSGTDTQYF
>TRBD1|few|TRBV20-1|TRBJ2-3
TGCAGTGCCGAGGGGGCCGTTCGAAGCACAGATACGCAGTATTTT
CSAEGAVRSTDTQYF
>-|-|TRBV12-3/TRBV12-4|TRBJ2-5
TGTGCCAGCAGTTTGGGGGAGACCCAGTACTTC
CASSLGETQYF
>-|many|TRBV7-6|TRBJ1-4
TGTGCCAGCAGCCCCATGACTGGACCGAACGAAAAACTGTTTTTT
CASSPMTGPNEKLFF
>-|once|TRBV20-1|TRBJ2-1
TGCAGTGCTAGAGATAGGAGGCAGGCTGACAATGAGCAGTTCTTC
CSARDRRQADNEQFF
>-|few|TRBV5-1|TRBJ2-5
TGCGCCAGCAGCTTGAGGATATTCGATGGGGGCGAGACCCAGTACTTC
CASSLRIFDGGETQYF
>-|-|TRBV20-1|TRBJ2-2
TGCAGTGCTGAACAGGGAGGGGTGGCCGGGGAGCTGTTTTTT
CSAEQGGVAGELFF
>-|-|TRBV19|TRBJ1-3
TGTGCCAGTAGCAGACAGTACTCTGGAAACACCATATATTTT
CASSRQYSGNTIYF